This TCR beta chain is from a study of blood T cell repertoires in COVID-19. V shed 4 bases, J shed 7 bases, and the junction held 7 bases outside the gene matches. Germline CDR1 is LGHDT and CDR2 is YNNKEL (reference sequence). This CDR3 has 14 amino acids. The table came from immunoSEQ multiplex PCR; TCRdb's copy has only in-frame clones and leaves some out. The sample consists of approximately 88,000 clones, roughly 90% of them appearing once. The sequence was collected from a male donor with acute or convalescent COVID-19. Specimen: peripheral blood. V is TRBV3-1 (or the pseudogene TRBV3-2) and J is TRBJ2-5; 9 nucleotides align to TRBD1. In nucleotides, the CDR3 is TGTGCCAGCAGCCCGACAGGGGGAGGAGGGACCCAGTACTTC. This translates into CASSPTGGGGTQYF.